These 25 T cell receptor beta chains came from one sample sequenced in a study of chemoradiotherapy in HPV16-positive cancers. The protocol was immunoSEQ multiplex PCR, while the TCRdb copy is restricted to in-frame clones and leaves out a portion. The sample includes under 7,500 clones, approximately 80% of them seen just once. The input for sequencing was tumor tissue, taken from a patient who underwent chemoradiotherapy. Receptors were obtained from a human donor with HPV-associated anogenital cancer.

The rearrangement joins TRBV5-1 to TRBJ2-5; perhaps TRBD1 as D (7 bases). Trimming took 0 bases from V and 5 from J, leaving 14 bases between them. This CDR3 has 15 residues. Germline V lookup: CDR1 SGHRS, CDR2 YFSETQ. In DNA, the CDR3 is TGCGCCAGCAGCTTGGGAAGGACAGGAGGGGAGACCCAGTACTTC. Translating gives CASSLGRTGGETQYF.

The genes are TRBV12-5 and TRBJ2-7; D is undetermined. Germline V gene lookup returns CDR1 LGHNT and CDR2 FRNRAP. This CDR3 region has 15 residues. With 2 bases removed from V and 4 bases from J, the gap between germline ends came to 15 bases. CDR3 in DNA: TGTGCTAGTGGTTTGACCCGGACGGAACGGTACGAGCAGTACTTC. It specifies CASGLTRTERYEQYF.

V usage is TRBV7-9 and J usage is TRBJ1-1; possibly TRBD1 for D (5 bases). Deletions cut 2 bases from V and 4 bases from J, with 11 bases between. Germline values: CDR1 SEHNR, CDR2 FQNEAQ (reference sequence). This CDR3 comprises 14 residues. The chain's CDR3 is CASSLSGGGTEAFF. The CDR3 coding sequence is TGTGCCAGCAGCTTATCCGGGGGTGGCACTGAAGCTTTCTTT.

The CDR3 is CASSREGQSYEQYF. CDR3 DNA sequence: TGCGCCAGCTCCAGGGAGGGACAGAGCTACGAGCAGTACTTC. The rearrangement joins TRBV5-1 to TRBJ2-7, with D perhaps assigned TRBD1 or TRBD2 (7 bases each). The CDR3 runs to 14 residues. Per the germline V gene, CDR1 is SGHRS and CDR2 is YFSETQ. Trimming took 7 bases from V and 3 from J, leaving 17 bases between them.

This CDR3 reads CASSPWDRSYEQYF. In nucleotides, the CDR3 is TGTGCCAGCTCCCCTTGGGACCGATCCTACGAGCAGTACTTC. V usage is TRBV18 and J usage is TRBJ2-7, with D possibly called TRBD1 or TRBD2 (5 bases each). The V end lost 6 bases, the J end lost 1 base, and 13 bases lay between the germline ends. The CDR3 runs 14 residues. The germline V gene encodes CDR1 KGHSH and CDR2 LQKENI.

The chain carries TRBV6-1 and TRBJ1-5, with D unresolved. Germline-derived CDR1 and CDR2 are MNHNS and SASEGT. The V end lost 4 bases, the J end lost 1 base, and 11 bases lay between the germline ends. CDR3 length equals 15 residues. The DNA for the CDR3 is TGTGCCAGCAGTGGGATATTCGGGAGCAATCAGCCCCAGCATTTT. Translating it yields CASSGIFGSNQPQHF.

In its sample, this clone was seen once. CDR3 sequence reads: CASSLIPRANVLTF. The CDR3 nucleotides are TGTGCCAGCAGCTTAATTCCCCGGGCCAACGTCCTGACTTTC. The V gene is TRBV7-8, the J gene TRBJ2-6, with D unresolved. There are 14 residues in the CDR3. Germline-derived CDR1 and CDR2 are SGHVS and FQNEAQ. V shed 2 bases and J shed 5 bases, with 7 bases lying between them.

This clone has only one observation. The chain links TRBV19 to TRBJ1-2; D is undetermined. With 5 bases removed from V and 0 bases from J, the gap between germline ends came to 7 bases. In germline, CDR1 is LNHDA, CDR2 SQIVND (reference sequence). The CDR3 length is 13 residues. The CDR3 sequence: CASSWQANYGYTF. The DNA for the CDR3 is TGTGCCAGTAGTTGGCAGGCTAACTATGGCTACACCTTC. Variable domain in full (rest from reference TRBV19 and TRBJ1-2): DGGITQSPKYLFRKEGQNVTLSCEQNLNHDAMYWYRQDPGQGLRLIYYSQIVNDFQKGDIAEGYSVSREKKESFPLTVTSAQKNPTAFYLCASSWQANYGYTFGSGTRLTVV.

The rearrangement uses TRBV30 and TRBJ1-1; a possible D gene is TRBD1 (6 bases). The CDR3 loop spans 15 amino acids. The V end was cut by 5 bases, the J end by 0 bases, with 16 bases between. Germline V gene lookup returns CDR1 GTSNPN and CDR2 SVGIG (reference sequence). The CDR3 is CAWDVGGLVNTEAFF. The CDR3 DNA reads as TGTGCCTGGGATGTGGGGGGGCTGGTGAACACTGAAGCTTTCTTT.

J is TRBJ1-5 and V is TRBV6-1; D not certain. Trimming pared 1 base from V and 4 bases from J, leaving 8 bases between. CDR1 and CDR2 from the germline V gene are MNHNS and SASEGT. CDR3 size: 14 residues. The CDR3: CASSEVGLNQPQHF. The CDR3 nucleotides are TGTGCCAGCAGTGAAGTGGGCCTAAATCAGCCCCAGCATTTT.

The chain employs TRBV5-1 and TRBJ1-1; D possibly corresponds to TRBD1 (6 bases). The germline CDR1 and CDR2 sequences are SGHRS and YFSETQ. V lost 4 bases and J lost 6, with 16 bases in between. This CDR3 contains 14 residues. This chain's CDR3 is CASSPVGGRAEAFF. As DNA, the CDR3 is TGCGCCAGCAGCCCGGTGGGGGGGCGGGCTGAAGCTTTCTTT.

This chain links TRBV14 with TRBJ2-3; TRBD1 matches 11 bases. This CDR3 is built from 16 residues. The junction had 5 bases not matched to a gene; V was cut back by 2 bases and J by 4 bases. Germline CDR1 is SGHDN and CDR2 is FVKESK. DNA of the CDR3: TGTGCCAGCAGCCAAATCCCGGGACAGGGGGCAGATACGCAGTATTTT. Its protein is CASSQIPGQGADTQYF.

This chain joins TRBV9 and TRBJ2-2; possibly TRBD2 for D (6 bases). Germline CDR1 SGDLS, CDR2 YYNGEE. The CDR3 runs 13 residues. Trimming cost V 8 bases and J 7 bases, with 15 bases left between them. Here the CDR3 DNA reads TGTGCCAGTGCGGGATTGGTCGGCGGGGAGCTGTTTTTT. Translation: CASAGLVGGELFF. Based on the CDR3 plus reference TRBV9 and TRBJ2-2, the full variable domain is DSGVTQTPKHLITATGQRVTLRCSPRSGDLSVYWYQQSLDQGLQFLIQYYNGEERAKGNILERFSAQQFPDLHSELNLSSLELGDSALYFCASAGLVGGELFFGEGSRLTVL.

J is TRBJ1-1 and V is TRBV6-6; D call uncertain. V lost 8 bases to trimming and J lost 1 base, with 11 bases between them. CDR1 and CDR2 (germline): MNHNY, SVGAGI (reference sequence). The CDR3 covers 13 residues. The CDR3 sequence: CASDPDQNTEAFF. CDR3 bases: TGTGCCAGCGATCCGGACCAGAACACTGAAGCTTTCTTT.

This sequence joins TRBV7-9 and TRBJ1-2; D is possibly TRBD1 (6 bases). This CDR3 has 16 amino acids. The V and J ends lost 7 bases and 0 bases respectively, with 18 bases between them. Germline-derived CDR1 and CDR2 are SEHNR and FQNEAQ (reference sequence). CDR3 nucleotides: TGTGCCAGCAACACCTACGGGGGCCCCTCTAACTATGGCTACACCTTC. It encodes CASNTYGGPSNYGYTF.

The gene calls are TRBV6-1 and TRBJ2-7; TRBD1 matches at 10 bases. CDR1 MNHNS and CDR2 SASEGT come from the germline V gene. The CDR3 has 14 amino acids. V lost 10 bases to trimming and J lost 1 base; unmatched junction nucleotides: 7. CDR3 residues: CATDGQGVSYEQYF. The CDR3 nucleotides are TGTGCCACCGACGGACAGGGGGTTTCCTACGAGCAGTACTTC.

This chain uses TRBV21-1 with TRBJ1-3; the table's D call, TRBD1, has no DNA check behind it. TRBV21-1 is recorded as a pseudogene. The CDR3 length is 12 residues. CDR3 DNA sequence: TGTGCCAGCAGCGACTACAGGGGCACCATATATTTT. This gives the protein CASSDYRGTIYF.

The genes are TRBV10-2 and TRBJ2-3; D unresolved. The CDR3 consists of 18 residues. Looked up from germline, CDR1 is WSHSY and CDR2 is SAAADI. V lost 4 bases and J 3 bases, leaving 23 bases between the germline ends. The CDR3 DNA follows: TGCGCCAGCAGTGTTTTGGGTTCCCTCCATAAGGGTACAGATACGCAGTATTTT. It translates to CASSVLGSLHKGTDTQYF.

V usage is TRBV19 and J usage is TRBJ1-5, with D unclear. The CDR3 spans 15 residues. CDR1 is LNHDA, CDR2 SQIVND, per germline (reference sequence). The ends were cut back, 5 bases at V and 0 bases at J, with 11 bases in the middle. In DNA form, the CDR3 reads TGTGCCAGTAGTCGAGGGCAGGATAGCAATCAGCCCCAGCATTTT. Its protein is CASSRGQDSNQPQHF.

The J gene is TRBJ2-7, the V gene TRBV30, with D possibly matching TRBD1 (6 bases). The germline V gene has CDR1 GTSNPN and CDR2 SVGIG (reference sequence). The ends were cut back, 7 bases at V and 4 bases at J, with 11 bases in the middle. CDR3 size: 11 residues. CDR3 amino acids: CASSRGYEQYF. CDR3 sequence (DNA): TGTGCCTCCTCTAGGGGGTACGAGCAGTACTTC.

The V and J genes are TRBV6-6 and TRBJ2-4, with 8 bases fitting TRBD2. The CDR3 runs 15 residues. Trimming removed 3 bases from V and 6 bases from J; junction bases left unmatched: 7. Looked up from germline, CDR1 is MNHNY and CDR2 is SVGAGI (reference sequence). The DNA for the CDR3 is TGTGCCAGCAGTTATCCAGCGGGAGTGGTAAACATTCAGTACTTC. Its protein product is CASSYPAGVVNIQYF.

The chain couples TRBV7-9 to TRBJ1-2; D is unresolved. V was shortened by 1 base and J by 4 bases, with 7 bases between the two germline ends. This CDR3 is 13 amino acids long. Germline loops: CDR1 SEHNR, CDR2 FQNEAQ (reference sequence). The CDR3 DNA reads as TGTGCCAGCAGCTTAGAAGGGTTCTATGGCTACACCTTC. Protein: CASSLEGFYGYTF.

This clone was detected only once. The chain joins TRBV10-3 to TRBJ2-5, with D tentatively TRBD1 or TRBD2 (5 bases each). The V gene's germline CDR1 is ENHRY and CDR2 SYGVKD. V was cut by 0 bases and J by 5 bases, with 10 bases left in between. The CDR3 has 14 residues. CDR3 nucleotide sequence: TGTGCCATCAGTGAGTCTATCGGGACGGAGACCCAGTACTTC. Residues: CAISESIGTETQYF.

The chain joins TRBV18 to TRBJ1-1, with a possible D match to TRBD1 (6 bases). The CDR3 loop spans 14 amino acids. The germline V gene encodes CDR1 KGHSH and CDR2 LQKENI. V lost 6 bases and J 0 bases, leaving 11 bases between the germline ends. CDR3 coding DNA: TGTGCCAGCTCCGCCGGGGGCATGAACACTGAAGCTTTCTTT. Protein product: CASSAGGMNTEAFF.

The chain recombines TRBV7-9 with TRBJ2-3; TRBD1 might be the D (5 bases). CDR1 and CDR2 from the germline V gene are SEHNR and FQNEAQ (reference sequence). This CDR3 comprises 19 residues. V was pared by 5 bases and J by 2 bases, with 26 bases between. The DNA of the CDR3 is TGTGCCAGCAGCCGTGTCTTTGCGTGGACAAAAAACTTCACAGATACGCAGTATTTT. It is translated as CASSRVFAWTKNFTDTQYF.